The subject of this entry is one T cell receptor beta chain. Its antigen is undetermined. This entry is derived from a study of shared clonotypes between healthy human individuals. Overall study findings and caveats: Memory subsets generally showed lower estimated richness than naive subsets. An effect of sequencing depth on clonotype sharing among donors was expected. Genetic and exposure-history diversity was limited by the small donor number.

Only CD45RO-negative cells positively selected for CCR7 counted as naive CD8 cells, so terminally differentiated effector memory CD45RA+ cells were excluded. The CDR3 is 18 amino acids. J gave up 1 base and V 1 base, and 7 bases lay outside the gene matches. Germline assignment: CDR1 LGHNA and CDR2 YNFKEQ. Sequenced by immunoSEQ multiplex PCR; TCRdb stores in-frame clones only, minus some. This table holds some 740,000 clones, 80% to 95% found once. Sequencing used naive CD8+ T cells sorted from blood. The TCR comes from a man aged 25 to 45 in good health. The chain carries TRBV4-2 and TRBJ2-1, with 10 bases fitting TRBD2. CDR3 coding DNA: TGTGCCAGCAGCCAAGTCCTAGCGGGAGAAGATTCCTACAATGAGCAGTTCTTC. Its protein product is CASSQVLAGEDSYNEQFF.